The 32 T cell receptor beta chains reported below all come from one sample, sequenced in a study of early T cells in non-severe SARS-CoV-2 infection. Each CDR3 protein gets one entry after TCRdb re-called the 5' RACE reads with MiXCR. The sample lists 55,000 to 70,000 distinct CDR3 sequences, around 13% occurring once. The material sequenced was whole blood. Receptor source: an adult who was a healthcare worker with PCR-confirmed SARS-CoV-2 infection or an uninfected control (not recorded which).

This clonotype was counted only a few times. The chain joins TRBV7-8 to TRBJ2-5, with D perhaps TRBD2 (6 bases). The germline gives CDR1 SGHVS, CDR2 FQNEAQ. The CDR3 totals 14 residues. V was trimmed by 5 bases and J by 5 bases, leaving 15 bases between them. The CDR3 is CASSRRSSVETQYF. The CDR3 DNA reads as TGTGCCAGCAGCCGAAGATCTAGCGTGGAGACCCAGTACTTC.

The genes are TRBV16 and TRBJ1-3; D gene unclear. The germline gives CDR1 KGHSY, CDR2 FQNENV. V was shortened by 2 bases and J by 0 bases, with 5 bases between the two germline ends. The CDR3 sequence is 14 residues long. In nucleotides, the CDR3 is TGTGCCAGCAGCCAACAGAGCTCTGGAAACACCATATATTTT. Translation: CASSQQSSGNTIYF.

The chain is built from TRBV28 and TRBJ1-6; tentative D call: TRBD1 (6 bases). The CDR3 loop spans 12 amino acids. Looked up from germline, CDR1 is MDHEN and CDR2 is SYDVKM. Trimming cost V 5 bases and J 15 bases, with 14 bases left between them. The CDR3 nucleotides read TGTGCCAGCAGTCTACAGGGAAGATTCCTCCACTTT. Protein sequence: CASSLQGRFLHF.

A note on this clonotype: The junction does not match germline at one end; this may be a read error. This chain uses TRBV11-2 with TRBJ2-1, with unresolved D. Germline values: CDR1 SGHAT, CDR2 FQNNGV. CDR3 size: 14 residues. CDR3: CASSVELTYNEQFF. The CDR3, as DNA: TGTGCCAGCAGCGTAGAACTAACCTACAATGAGCAGTTCTTC.

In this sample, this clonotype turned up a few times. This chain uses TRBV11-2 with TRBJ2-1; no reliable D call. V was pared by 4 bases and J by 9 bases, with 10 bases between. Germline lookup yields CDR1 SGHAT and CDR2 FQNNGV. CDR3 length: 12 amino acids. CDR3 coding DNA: TGTGCCAGCAGCTCGGCCCCCCGTGAGCAGTTCTTC. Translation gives CASSSAPREQFF.

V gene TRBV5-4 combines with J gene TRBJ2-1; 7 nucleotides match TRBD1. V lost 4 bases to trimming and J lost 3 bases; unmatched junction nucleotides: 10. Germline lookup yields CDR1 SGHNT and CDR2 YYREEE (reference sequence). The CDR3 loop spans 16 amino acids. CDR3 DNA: TGTGCCAGCAGCCGACAGGGAACTACGGTCTACAATGAGCAGTTCTTC. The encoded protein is CASSRQGTTVYNEQFF.

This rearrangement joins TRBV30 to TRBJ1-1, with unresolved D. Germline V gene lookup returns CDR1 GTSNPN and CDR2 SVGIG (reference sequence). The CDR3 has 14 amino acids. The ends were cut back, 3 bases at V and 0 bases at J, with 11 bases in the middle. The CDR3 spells CAWRGREMNTEAFF. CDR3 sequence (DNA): TGTGCCTGGAGGGGCCGGGAAATGAACACTGAAGCTTTCTTT.

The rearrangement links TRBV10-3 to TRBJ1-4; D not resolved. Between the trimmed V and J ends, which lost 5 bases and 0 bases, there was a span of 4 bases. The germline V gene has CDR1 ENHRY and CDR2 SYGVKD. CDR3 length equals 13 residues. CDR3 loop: CAISTATNEKLFF. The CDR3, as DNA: TGTGCCATCAGTACAGCAACTAATGAAAAACTGTTTTTT.

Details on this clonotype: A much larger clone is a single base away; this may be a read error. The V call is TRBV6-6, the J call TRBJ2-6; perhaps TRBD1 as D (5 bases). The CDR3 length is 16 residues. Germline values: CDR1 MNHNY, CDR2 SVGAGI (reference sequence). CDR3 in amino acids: CASSVSGLAGASVLTF. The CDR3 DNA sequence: TGTGCCAGCAGTGTATCAGGGCTGGCTGGGGCCAGCGTCCTGACTTTC.

CDR3 protein: CALTGGHRGYTF. CDR3 sequence (DNA): TGTGCCTTGACAGGGGGACATCGGGGCTACACCTTC. The chain combines TRBV30 with TRBJ1-2; 9 positions agree with TRBD1. With 7 bases clipped from V and 8 bases from J, the junction kept 8 bases outside the gene matches. This CDR3 has 12 amino acids. Germline V gene lookup returns CDR1 GTSNPN and CDR2 SVGIG (reference sequence).

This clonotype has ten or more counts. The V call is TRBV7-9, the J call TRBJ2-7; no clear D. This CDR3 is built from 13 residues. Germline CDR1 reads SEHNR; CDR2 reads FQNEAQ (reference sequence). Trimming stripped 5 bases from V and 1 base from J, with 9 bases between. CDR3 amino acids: CASSVAASYEQYF. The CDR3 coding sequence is TGTGCCAGCAGCGTCGCGGCATCCTACGAGCAGTACTTC.

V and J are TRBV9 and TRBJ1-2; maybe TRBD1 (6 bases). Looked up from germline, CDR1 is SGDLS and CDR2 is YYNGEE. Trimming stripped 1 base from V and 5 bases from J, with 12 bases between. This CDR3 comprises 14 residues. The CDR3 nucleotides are TGTGCCAGCAGCGTATTGGACAGACCGTATGGCTACACCTTC. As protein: CASSVLDRPYGYTF.

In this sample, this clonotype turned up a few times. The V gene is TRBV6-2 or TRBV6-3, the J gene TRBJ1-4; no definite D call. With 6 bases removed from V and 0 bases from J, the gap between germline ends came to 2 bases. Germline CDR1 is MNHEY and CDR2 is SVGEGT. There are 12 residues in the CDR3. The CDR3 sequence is CASSSTNEKLFF. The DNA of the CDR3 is TGTGCCAGCAGCTCAACTAATGAAAAACTGTTTTTT.

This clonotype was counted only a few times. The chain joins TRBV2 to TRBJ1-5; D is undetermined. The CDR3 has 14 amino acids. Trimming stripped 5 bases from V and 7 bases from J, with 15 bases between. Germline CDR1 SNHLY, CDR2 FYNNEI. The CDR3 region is CASSLDGVQQPQHF. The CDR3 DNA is TGTGCCAGCAGTCTGGACGGTGTCCAACAGCCCCAGCATTTT.

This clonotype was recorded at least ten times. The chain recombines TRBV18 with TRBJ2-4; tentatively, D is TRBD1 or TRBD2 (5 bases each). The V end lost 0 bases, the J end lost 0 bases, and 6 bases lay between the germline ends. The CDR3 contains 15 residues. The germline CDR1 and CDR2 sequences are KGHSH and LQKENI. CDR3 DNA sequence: TGTGCCAGCTCACCACCGGGGGTAGCCAAAAACATTCAGTACTTC. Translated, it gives CASSPPGVAKNIQYF. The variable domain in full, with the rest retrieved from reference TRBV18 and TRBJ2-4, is NAGVMQNPRHLVRRRGQEARLRCSPMKGHSHVYWYRQLPEEGLKFMVYLQKENIIDESGMPKERFSAEFPKEGPSILRIQQVVRGDSAAYFCASSPPGVAKNIQYFGAGTRLSVL.

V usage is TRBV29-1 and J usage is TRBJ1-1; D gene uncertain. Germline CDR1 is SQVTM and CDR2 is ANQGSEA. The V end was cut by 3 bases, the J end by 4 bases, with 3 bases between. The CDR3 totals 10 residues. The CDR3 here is CSVDLTEAFF. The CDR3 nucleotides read TGCAGCGTTGATCTCACTGAAGCTTTCTTT. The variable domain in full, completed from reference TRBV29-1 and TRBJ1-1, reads SAVISQKPSRDICQRGTSLTIQCQVDSQVTMMFWYRQQPGQSLTLIATANQGSEATYESGFVIDKFPISRPNLTFSTLTVSNMSPEDSSIYLCSVDLTEAFFGQGTRLTVV.

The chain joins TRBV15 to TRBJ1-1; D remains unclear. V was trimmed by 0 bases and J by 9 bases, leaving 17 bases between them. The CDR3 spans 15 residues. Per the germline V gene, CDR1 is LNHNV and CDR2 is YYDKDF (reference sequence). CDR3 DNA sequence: TGTGCCACCAGCAGAGATCCGAGGGCGCTGGGAAAAGCTTTCTTT. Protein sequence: CATSRDPRALGKAFF.

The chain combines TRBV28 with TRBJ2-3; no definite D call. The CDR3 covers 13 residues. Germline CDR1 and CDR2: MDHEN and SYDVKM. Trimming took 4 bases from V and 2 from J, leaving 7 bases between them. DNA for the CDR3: TGTGCCAGCAGTTGGGCCTCCACAGATACGCAGTATTTT. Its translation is CASSWASTDTQYF.

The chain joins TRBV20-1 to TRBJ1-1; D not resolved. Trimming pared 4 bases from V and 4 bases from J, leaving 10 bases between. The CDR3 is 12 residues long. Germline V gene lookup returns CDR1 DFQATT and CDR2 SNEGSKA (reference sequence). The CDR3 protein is CSATLARTEAFF. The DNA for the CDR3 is TGCAGTGCTACATTGGCCCGCACTGAAGCTTTCTTT.

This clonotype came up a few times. Here the CDR3 reads CASSPPRGLEAFF. The CDR3 DNA reads as TGTGCCAGCAGCCCACCCAGGGGTCTTGAAGCTTTCTTT. The rearrangement links TRBV4-2 to TRBJ1-1; possible D gene TRBD1, 6 bases. Germline V gene sequence: CDR1 LGHNA, CDR2 YNFKEQ. V was shortened by 4 bases and J by 7 bases, with 13 bases between the two germline ends. CDR3 length: 13 amino acids.

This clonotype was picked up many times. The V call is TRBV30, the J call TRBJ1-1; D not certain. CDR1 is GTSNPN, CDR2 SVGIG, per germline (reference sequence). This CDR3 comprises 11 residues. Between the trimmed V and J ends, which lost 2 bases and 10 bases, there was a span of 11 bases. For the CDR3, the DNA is TGTGCCTGGAGTTCGTTAGTTGGAGCTTTCTTT. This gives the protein CAWSSLVGAFF.

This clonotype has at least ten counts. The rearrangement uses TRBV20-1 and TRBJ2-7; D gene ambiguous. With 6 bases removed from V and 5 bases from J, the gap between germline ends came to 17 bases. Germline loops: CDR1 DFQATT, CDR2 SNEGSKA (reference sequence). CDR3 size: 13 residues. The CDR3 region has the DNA TGCAGTGCAAGACACGTTAAAGCCCACGAGCAGTACTTC. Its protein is CSARHVKAHEQYF.

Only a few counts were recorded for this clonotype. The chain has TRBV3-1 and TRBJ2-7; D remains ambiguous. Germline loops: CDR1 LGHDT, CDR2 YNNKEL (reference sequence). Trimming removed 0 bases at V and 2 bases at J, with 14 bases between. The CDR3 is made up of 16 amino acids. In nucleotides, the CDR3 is TGTGCCAGCAGCCAAGATCAGAATACTGGAACCTACGAGCAGTACTTC. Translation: CASSQDQNTGTYEQYF.

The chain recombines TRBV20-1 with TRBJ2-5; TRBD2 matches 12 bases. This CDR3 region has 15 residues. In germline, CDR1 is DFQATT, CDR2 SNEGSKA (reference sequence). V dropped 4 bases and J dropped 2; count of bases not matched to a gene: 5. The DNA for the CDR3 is TGCAGTGCTACGGGACTAGCGGGTTTTCAAGAGACCCAGTACTTC. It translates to CSATGLAGFQETQYF.

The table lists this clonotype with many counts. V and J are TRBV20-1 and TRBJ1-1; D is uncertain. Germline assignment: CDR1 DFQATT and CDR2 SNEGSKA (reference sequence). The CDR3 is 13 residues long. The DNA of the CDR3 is TGCAGCTCGACACAGACCATGAACACTGAAGCTTTCTTT. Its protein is CSSTQTMNTEAFF.

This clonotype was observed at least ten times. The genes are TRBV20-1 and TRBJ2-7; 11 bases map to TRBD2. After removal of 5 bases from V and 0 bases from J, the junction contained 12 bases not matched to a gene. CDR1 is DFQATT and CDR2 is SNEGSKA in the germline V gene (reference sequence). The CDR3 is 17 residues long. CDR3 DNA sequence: TGCAGTGCTTCATCCGGGACTAGCGGCAAGAGCTCCTACGAGCAGTACTTC. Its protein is CSASSGTSGKSSYEQYF.

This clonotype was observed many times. The CDR3 coding sequence is TGCGCCAGCAGCCAAGCCCTGGGCGGGGAGCTGTTTTTT. Translating it yields CASSQALGGELFF. The rearrangement links TRBV4-3 to TRBJ2-2; D is uncertain. Germline CDR1 LGHNA, CDR2 YSLEER. The CDR3 consists of 13 residues. The V end lost 1 base, the J end lost 7 bases, and 7 bases lay between the germline ends.

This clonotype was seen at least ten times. The CDR3 loop reads CASSQDWTRGMGDTQYF. CDR3 in DNA: TGCGCCAGCAGCCAAGATTGGACTAGGGGCATGGGAGATACGCAGTATTTT. V usage is TRBV4-3 and J usage is TRBJ2-3; 7 bases fit TRBD2. The germline CDR1 and CDR2 sequences are LGHNA and YSLEER. V dropped 0 bases and J dropped 5; count of bases not matched to a gene: 11. The CDR3 contains 17 residues.

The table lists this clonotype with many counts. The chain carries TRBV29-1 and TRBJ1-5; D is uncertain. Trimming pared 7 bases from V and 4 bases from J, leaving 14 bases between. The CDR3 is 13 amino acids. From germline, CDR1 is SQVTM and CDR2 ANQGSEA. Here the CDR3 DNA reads TGCAGCGGTCAGATGGGTGGGAATCAGCCCCAGCATTTT. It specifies CSGQMGGNQPQHF.

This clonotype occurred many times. The CDR3 spells CSASRQGNPTDTQYF. DNA for the CDR3: TGCAGTGCTAGTCGGCAGGGGAACCCCACAGATACGCAGTATTTT. The chain joins TRBV20-1 to TRBJ2-3, with D tentatively TRBD1 (6 bases). The CDR3 spans 15 residues. The V and J ends lost 3 bases and 2 bases respectively, with 15 bases between them. Germline loops: CDR1 DFQATT, CDR2 SNEGSKA (reference sequence).

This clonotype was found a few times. DNA for the CDR3: TGTGCCAGCAGCCCGGGGTCCCGAGATACGCAGTATTTT. This codes for CASSPGSRDTQYF. The rearrangement links TRBV7-2 to TRBJ2-3, with D possibly matching TRBD2 (5 bases). The CDR3 length is 13 residues. Per the germline V gene, CDR1 is SGHTA and CDR2 is FQGNSA. V was cut by 5 bases and J by 5 bases, with 11 bases left in between.

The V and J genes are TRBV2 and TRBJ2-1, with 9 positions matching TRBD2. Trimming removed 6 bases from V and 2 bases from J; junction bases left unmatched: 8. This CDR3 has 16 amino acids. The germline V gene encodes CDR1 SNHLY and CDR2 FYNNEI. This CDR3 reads CASSGYTSGPYNEQFF. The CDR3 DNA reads TGTGCCAGCAGCGGTTACACTAGCGGGCCCTACAATGAGCAGTTCTTC.